These 3 T cell receptor beta chains were all obtained from the same sample, sequenced in a study of cytomegalovirus exposure and HLA in healthy donors. The PCR contained 60 Vbeta and 13 Jbeta primers. The assay was immunoSEQ multiplex PCR, and TCRdb's table has in-frame clones only and misses some. The data hold some 80,000 clones, with 60% to 85% observed a single time. Material for sequencing was PBMCs. These receptor sequences come from a man aged 35-49 years in good health and CMV-seronegative.

Concerning this clone itself: One junction end does not reproduce the germline sequence, and a read error may be involved. The V call is TRBV4-1, the J call TRBJ2-4, with unresolved D. CDR3 length: 14 residues. CDR1 is MGHRA, CDR2 YSYEKL, per germline. In DNA, the CDR3 is TGCGCCAGCAGCCCTGGTTTGGGTGAAAACAGTCAGTACTTC. Protein sequence: CASSPGLGENSQYF.

The rearrangement joins TRBV5-5 to TRBJ2-7; 10 nucleotides align to TRBD1. The CDR3 sequence is 15 residues long. Germline lookup yields CDR1 SGHKS and CDR2 YYEKEE (reference sequence). V lost 2 bases, J lost 4 bases, and 6 bases stayed unmatched. CDR3 sequence reads: CASSFYGTGVYEQYF. CDR3 DNA: TGTGCCAGCAGCTTTTACGGGACAGGGGTATACGAGCAGTACTTC. Drawing the rest from reference TRBV5-5 and TRBJ2-7, the complete variable domain is DAGVTQSPTHLIKTRGQQVTLRCSPISGHKSVSWYQQVLGQGPQFIFQYYEKEERGRGNFPDRFSARQFPNYSSELNVNALLLGDSALYLCASSFYGTGVYEQYFGPGTRLTVT.

This chain links TRBV4-2 with TRBJ2-3; 14 bases agree with TRBD2. CDR3 length equals 16 residues. V lost 3 bases, J lost 6 bases, and 5 bases stayed unmatched. Germline V CDR1 and CDR2: LGHNA, YNFKEQ. The CDR3 DNA reads TGTGCCAGCAGCCAGGGACTAGCGGGAGTGGGCGATACGCAGTATTTT. Encoded protein: CASSQGLAGVGDTQYF.